This T cell receptor (beta chain) was retrieved from a study of cytomegalovirus exposure and HLA in healthy donors. Broader study findings: For most subjects, TCR beta sequences were reported to predict HLA-A and HLA-B alleles with accuracy. Per a prior analysis, the majority of TCR beta V segments were productive roughly 87% or roughly 30% of the time.

With 60 Vbeta and 13 Jbeta primers, the PCR was carried out. Data came from immunoSEQ multiplex PCR; TCRdb stores just in-frame clones and leaves some out. The repertoire has under 150,000 clones, roughly 80% of them found once; the top ten carry about 0.91%. This clone was seen a single time. Its specificity is not known. V lost 1 base to trimming and J lost 3 bases, with 9 bases between them. The CDR3 runs 14 residues. Per germline, CDR1 SGHTA and CDR2 FQGTGA. The sequenced sample was PBMCs. V gene TRBV7-3 combines with J gene TRBJ1-1, with a possible D match to TRBD1 (6 bases). The receptor was isolated from a man between 18 and 35 years old in good health and CMV-seronegative. CDR3 coding DNA: TGTGCCAGCAGCTTAAGGGCAGGGGACACTGAAGCTTTCTTT. Encoded protein: CASSLRAGDTEAFF.